The source of this TCR beta chain is a study of blood T cells in healthy people across ages. The second PCR ran roughly 6 to 11 cycles with a sample-barcoded 5' primer and J-beta primers. One entry per CDR3 protein, called by TCRdb with MiXCR from the 5' RACE reads. The sample yields 1.2 million to 1.5 million distinct CDR3 sequences, 59% seen once. Germline CDR1 is SGHVS and CDR2 is FQNEAQ. V shed 9 bases, J shed 2 bases, and the junction held 7 bases outside the gene matches. CDR3 length equals 13 residues. The sequencing sample was made of blood. The chain links TRBV7-8 to TRBJ2-7; the match to TRBD1 covers 7 bases. The receptor's source is a man aged 18 to 30 in good health. CDR3 sequence: CASNYRGTYEQYF. The CDR3 nucleotides are TGTGCCAGTAACTACAGGGGCACCTACGAGCAGTACTTC.